This passage covers 19 T cell receptor beta chains from one sample sequenced in a study of T-cell reconstitution after alpha-beta-depleted transplantation in children. A library of TCRbeta sequences, prepared with unique molecular identifiers, was generated. TCRdb independently ran MiXCR on the PCR reads; one entry per CDR3 protein. The profile shows approximately 490,000 distinct CDR3 sequences, roughly a tenth of them singletons. The source was PBMCs, collected before TCRalphabeta/CD19-depleted stem cell transplant. Receptors originate from a child aged 2 to 9 with inherited bone marrow failure, due to receive a stem cell transplant.

This clonotype has at least ten counts. This chain connects TRBV20-1 to TRBJ2-1, with 8 bases aligning to TRBD1. The CDR3 covers 13 residues. The ends lost 6 bases at V and 7 bases at J; junction bases unmatched: 8. Germline V gives CDR1 DFQATT, CDR2 SNEGSKA (reference sequence). CDR3 sequence: CSAQDRVVNEQFF. The CDR3 bases are TGCAGTGCCCAGGACAGGGTTGTGAATGAGCAGTTCTTC.

This clonotype has a count of ten or more. In nucleotides, the CDR3 is TGTGCCAGCAGCTTGGGTCCAGGGGCCGACGAGCAGTACTTC. Protein product: CASSLGPGADEQYF. The chain employs TRBV5-5 and TRBJ2-7, with a tentative D call TRBD1 (6 bases). The V gene's germline CDR1 is SGHKS and CDR2 YYEKEE (reference sequence). The CDR3 extends over 14 amino acids. Trimming shortened V by 0 bases and J by 5 bases, and 12 bases separated the two germline ends.

This clonotype was detected ten times or more. V and J are TRBV18 and TRBJ2-7; TRBD1 aligns across 11 bases. V trimming: 6 bases; J trimming: 4 bases; junction bases outside the gene matches: 5. The germline gives CDR1 KGHSH, CDR2 LQKENI. CDR3 length: 14 residues. The CDR3 coding sequence is TGTGCCAGCTCTCTGGACAGGGGGCAATACGAGCAGTACTTC. It is translated as CASSLDRGQYEQYF.

A single count supports this clonotype. This sequence may be a read error, since a much larger clone differs from it by one base. The chain carries TRBV5-1 and TRBJ2-5, with 9 positions matching TRBD1. The CDR3 runs 13 residues. Looked up from germline, CDR1 is SGHRS and CDR2 is YFSETQ. Written as DNA, the CDR3 is TGCGCCAGCAGGTTACAGGGGGCTGAGACCCAGTGCTTC. It encodes CASRLQGAETQCF.

Ten or more counts support this clonotype. This chain connects TRBV28 to TRBJ1-2; D is ambiguous. With 4 bases removed from V and 5 bases from J, the gap between germline ends came to 20 bases. This CDR3 has 16 amino acids. Germline V gene sequence: CDR1 MDHEN, CDR2 SYDVKM. The CDR3 here is CASSSPTASPQYGYTF. Written as DNA, the CDR3 is TGTGCCAGCAGTTCACCAACGGCATCACCTCAATATGGCTACACCTTC.

There are many counts of this clonotype. CDR3 sequence (DNA): TGCAGCGTGCCTCTAGTTGGTGAGCAGTTCTTC. It is translated as CSVPLVGEQFF. J is TRBJ2-1 and V is TRBV29-1, with D hard to call. The CDR3 length is 11 residues. Germline CDR1 and CDR2: SQVTM and ANQGSEA. Deletions cut 6 bases from V and 9 bases from J, with 12 bases between.

Worth noting for this clonotype: A read error may be the cause here, since a much bigger clone is one base away. The CDR3 does not close with the conserved phenylalanine or tryptophan, likely indicating a read error. The V call is TRBV29-1, the J call TRBJ2-1; 10 nucleotides match TRBD2. The CDR3 has 14 residues. Trimming took 8 bases from V and 3 from J; bases not matched to a gene: 7. Germline V gives CDR1 SQVTM, CDR2 ANQGSEA. The CDR3 loop reads CSTPGTSVYNEQFC. In DNA, the CDR3 is TGCAGCACTCCCGGGACTAGCGTCTACAATGAGCAGTTCTGC.

The chain employs TRBV11-2 and TRBJ2-1, with 9 positions matching TRBD2. CDR3 size: 14 residues. Germline CDR1 is SGHAT and CDR2 is FQNNGV. V trimming: 7 bases; J trimming: 8 bases; junction bases outside the gene matches: 9. The CDR3 spells CASKTSGSRDEQFF. The CDR3 DNA follows: TGTGCCAGCAAAACTAGCGGGTCACGGGATGAGCAGTTCTTC.

This clonotype was observed at least ten times. The chain has TRBV20-1 and TRBJ2-1; D is ambiguous. This CDR3 region has 17 residues. The V end lost 1 base, the J end lost 1 base, and 17 bases lay between the germline ends. CDR1 and CDR2 from the germline V gene are DFQATT and SNEGSKA (reference sequence). For the CDR3, the DNA is TGCAGTGCTAGAGTCCGGTCTGGTGAGAGGTCCTACAATGAGCAGTTCTTC. Its protein is CSARVRSGERSYNEQFF.

This sequence joins TRBV11-1 and TRBJ1-5, with 11 bases lining up with TRBD1. CDR1 and CDR2 (germline): SGHAT, FQDESV (reference sequence). CDR3 length equals 20 residues. V was clipped by 0 bases and J by 2 bases; unmatched bases: 12. The CDR3 here is CASSLAFPGQGDAGNQPQHF. The CDR3 region has the DNA TGTGCCAGCAGCTTAGCCTTCCCGGGACAGGGGGATGCGGGCAATCAGCCCCAGCATTTT. Variable domain in full (rest from reference TRBV11-1 and TRBJ1-5): EAEVAQSPRYKITEKSQAVAFWCDPISGHATLYWYRQILGQGPELLVQFQDESVVDDSQLPKDRFSAERLKGVDSTLKIQPAELGDSAMYLCASSLAFPGQGDAGNQPQHFGDGTRLSIL.

The chain combines TRBV6-5 with TRBJ1-2; 11 bases are a match to TRBD1. There are 16 residues in the CDR3. V dropped 4 bases and J dropped 8; count of bases not matched to a gene: 12. CDR1 is MNHEY and CDR2 is SVGAGI in the germline V gene. The CDR3 sequence is CASSSGRTGGAGGYTF. DNA for the CDR3: TGTGCCAGCAGTTCCGGACGGACAGGGGGCGCAGGCGGCTACACCTTC.

This clonotype was observed a handful of times. This chain uses TRBV28 with TRBJ2-1; TRBD2 matches 10 bases. The CDR3 spans 16 residues. Looked up from germline, CDR1 is MDHEN and CDR2 is SYDVKM. The V segment lost 1 base and the J segment 3 bases; nucleotides outside the gene matches: 3. CDR3 nucleotide sequence: TGTGCCAGCAGTTTATTTTGGACTAGCGGCTACAATGAGCAGTTCTTC. Translation gives CASSLFWTSGYNEQFF. Drawing the rest from reference TRBV28 and TRBJ2-1, the complete variable domain is DVKVTQSSRYLVKRTGEKVFLECVQDMDHENMFWYRQDPGLGLRLIYFSYDVKMKEKGDIPEGYSVSREKKERFSLILESASTNQTSMYLCASSLFWTSGYNEQFFGPGTRLTVL.

The J gene is TRBJ2-3, the V gene TRBV7-2, with D hard to call. The CDR3 spans 15 residues. CDR1 is SGHTA and CDR2 is FQGNSA in the germline V gene. The germline V and J ends were trimmed by 5 bases and 5 bases, with 17 bases remaining between them. The CDR3 nucleotides are TGTGCCAGCAGCCCAATATTGGTTGGCGGAGATACGCAGTATTTT. Its translation is CASSPILVGGDTQYF.

In this sample, this clonotype turned up many times. The CDR3 loop reads CSVGPRGVGETQYF. The DNA of the CDR3 is TGCAGCGTAGGGCCCAGGGGAGTCGGAGAGACCCAGTACTTC. The V gene is TRBV29-1, the J gene TRBJ2-5; D possibly corresponds to TRBD1 (6 bases). The CDR3 length is 14 residues. The V end lost 6 bases, the J end lost 4 bases, and 18 bases lay between the germline ends. The germline V gene has CDR1 SQVTM and CDR2 ANQGSEA. The full variable domain, rest sourced from reference TRBV29-1 and TRBJ2-5, is SAVISQKPSRDICQRGTSLTIQCQVDSQVTMMFWYRQQPGQSLTLIATANQGSEATYESGFVIDKFPISRPNLTFSTLTVSNMSPEDSSIYLCSVGPRGVGETQYFGPGTRLLVL.

This clonotype turned up a few times. The DNA for the CDR3 is TGCAGCCCCGAAAGGCAGGGGAGCTCCTACGAGCAGTACTTC. This encodes CSPERQGSSYEQYF. V is TRBV20-1 and J is TRBJ2-7; weak D call: TRBD1 (6 bases). The CDR3 length is 14 residues. The germline gives CDR1 DFQATT, CDR2 SNEGSKA (reference sequence).

The chain recombines TRBV5-6 with TRBJ2-7; D call uncertain. The CDR3 loop spans 13 amino acids. Germline V lookup: CDR1 SGHDT, CDR2 YYEEEE. V was shortened by 4 bases and J by 3 bases, with 11 bases between the two germline ends. The chain's CDR3 is CASSPGSFYEQYF. The DNA for the CDR3 is TGTGCCAGCAGCCCCGGGTCCTTCTACGAGCAGTACTTC.

The sample holds a few counts of this clonotype. V and J are TRBV4-1 and TRBJ2-2, with D possibly being TRBD1 or TRBD2 (5 bases each). Germline CDR1 MGHRA, CDR2 YSYEKL. The CDR3 contains 15 residues. Trimming took 1 base from V and 7 from J, leaving 13 bases between them. CDR3 bases: TGCGCCAGCAGCCAAGGACCAGGGACGGGCGGGGAGCTGTTTTTT. Protein product: CASSQGPGTGGELFF.

This clonotype showed up many times. The chain recombines TRBV29-1 with TRBJ2-2, with D tentatively TRBD1 (5 bases). The CDR3 spans 14 residues. The germline V and J ends were trimmed by 2 bases and 2 bases, with 9 bases remaining between them. Looked up from germline, CDR1 is SQVTM and CDR2 is ANQGSEA. Here the CDR3 reads CSVEQGFNTGELFF. The CDR3 DNA sequence: TGCAGCGTTGAACAGGGCTTTAACACCGGGGAGCTGTTTTTT.

About this clonotype: The missing conserved phenylalanine or tryptophan at the end of this CDR3 makes a read error likely. V usage is TRBV12-3 or TRBV12-4 and J usage is TRBJ2-1; tentative D call: TRBD2 (6 bases). With 3 bases removed from V and 2 bases from J, the gap between germline ends came to 11 bases. The CDR3 sequence is 15 residues long. CDR3 DNA sequence: TGTGCCAGCAGTTTTGGGCGGGGCGCCTACAATGAGCAGTTCCTC. Its translation is CASSFGRGAYNEQFL.